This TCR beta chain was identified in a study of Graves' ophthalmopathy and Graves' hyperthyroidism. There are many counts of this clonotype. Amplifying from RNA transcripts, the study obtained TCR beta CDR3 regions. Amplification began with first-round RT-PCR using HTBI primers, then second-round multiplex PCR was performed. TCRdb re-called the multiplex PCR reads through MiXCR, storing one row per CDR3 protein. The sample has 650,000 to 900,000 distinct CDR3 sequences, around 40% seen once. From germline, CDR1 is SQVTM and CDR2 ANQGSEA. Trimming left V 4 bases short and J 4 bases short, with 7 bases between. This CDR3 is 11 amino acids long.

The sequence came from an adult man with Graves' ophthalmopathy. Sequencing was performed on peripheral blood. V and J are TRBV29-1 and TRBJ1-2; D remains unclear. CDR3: CSVVDGYGYTF. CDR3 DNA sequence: TGCAGCGTTGTGGACGGCTATGGCTACACCTTC.